This T cell receptor beta chain was identified during a study of post-analysis software for immune sequencing data. Across the whole study: There were relapsing-remitting, secondary progressive and progressive-relapsing multiple sclerosis among the disease courses included.

For this clonotype: Its specificity is not known. A junction boundary mismatches the germline segment, possibly from a read error.

The CDR3 contains 15 residues. CDR1 is PRHDT, CDR2 FYEKMQ, per germline (reference sequence). Whole-study findings and limits: Strong co-clustering by F measure was evident for samples that had been prepared in the same batch. There was significantly lower normalized Chao1 diversity in multiple sclerosis patients than in controls. When patients were compared with controls, a handful of TRBV segments were more frequent, TRBV5-6, TRBV5-1 and TRBV20-1 among them.

Unique molecular identifiers tagged the TCR beta cDNA libraries. Input populations of about 1 to 11 million T cells gave rise to 500,000 to 600,000 cDNA molecules. TCRdb passed the PCR reads through MiXCR, listing each CDR3 protein once. This sample has around 700,000 distinct CDR3 sequences, with around 60% found just once. This chain uses TRBV13 with TRBJ2-5; D might be TRBD1 (6 bases). Sequencing was done on a sample of blood. This clonotype originated in a girl aged 2 to 9 with multiple sclerosis. The CDR3, as DNA: TGTGCCGGCAGCTTAGGAGATACAGGGTCAGCGGCCCAGTACTTC. It yields the protein CAGSLGDTGSAAQYF.